The text below deals with one TCR beta chain. This record belongs to a study of T cell changes during pregnancy in multiple sclerosis. The CDR3 totals 14 residues. V gave up 6 bases and J gave up 1 base, with 12 bases separating them. CDR1 is MNHEY and CDR2 is SMNVEV in the germline V gene (reference sequence). TCRdb keeps only in-frame clones here, not all; method: immunoSEQ multiplex PCR. The sample holds 50,000 or so clones, almost 95% seen once. The starting material was CD4+ T cells from peripheral blood mononuclear cells, obtained in the third trimester of pregnancy. The sequence was collected from a female donor with multiple sclerosis, enrolled in a pregnancy study. The V call is TRBV27, the J call TRBJ1-1; a weak D match, TRBD1 (5 bases). The CDR3 is CASRAGGSNTEAFF. Written as DNA, the CDR3 is TGTGCCAGCAGGGCGGGGGGGTCGAACACTGAAGCTTTCTTT.